This TCR beta chain was identified in a study of shared clonotypes between healthy human individuals. About the research overall: A donor's plate count was three for CD4 naive and three for CD4 memory; CD8 naive had two and CD8 memory one. Study results and caveats: Naive subsets usually exceeded memory subsets in estimated richness. Shared clonotypes across all four donors exceeded non-shared ones in generation probability.

V was cut by 0 bases and J by 3 bases, with 6 bases left in between. Germline V gives CDR1 SGDLS, CDR2 YYNGEE. The CDR3 contains 13 residues. The healthy adult donors were HIV-negative and reported no recent acute infections or vaccinations. As for this clone: Its antigen is not known.

Clones were sequenced by immunoSEQ multiplex PCR, and TCRdb holds only the in-frame ones, with some missing. The sample consists of roughly 2 million clones, approximately 96% of them appearing once. The J gene is TRBJ2-5, the V gene TRBV9; D is undetermined. This receptor was identified in a man between 18 and 35 years old in good health. Sequencing was done on a sample of naive CD4+ T cells sorted from blood. The subset was: CD45RA+ positively selected. CDR3 region: CASSVGQKETQYF. Written as DNA, the CDR3 is TGTGCCAGCAGCGTAGGGCAAAAAGAGACCCAGTACTTC.